This TCR beta chain was profiled in a study of T cell changes during pregnancy in multiple sclerosis. The protocol was immunoSEQ multiplex PCR, while the TCRdb copy is restricted to in-frame clones and leaves out a portion. The sample consists of tens of thousands of clones, approximately 92% of them appearing once. This CDR3 has 18 residues. V dropped 5 bases and J dropped 5 bases, with 27 bases sitting between them. Germline V gene lookup returns CDR1 LNHDA and CDR2 SQIVND (reference sequence). The sequence derives from a female donor with multiple sclerosis, enrolled in a pregnancy study. The J gene is TRBJ1-2, the V gene TRBV19; D gene uncertain. Source: peripheral blood, taken in the third trimester of pregnancy. CDR3 in amino acids: CASSPLNWQDDPRYGYTF. The CDR3 DNA follows: TGTGCCAGTAGTCCCCTTAATTGGCAGGATGATCCCCGTTATGGCTACACCTTC.